This T cell receptor beta chain came from a study of long-term antiretroviral therapy in people with HIV. This was the immunoSEQ v3.0 assay at survey level. Generated by immunoSEQ multiplex PCR, the TCRdb table keeps only in-frame clones and is missing some. The data contain 25,000 to 30,000 clones, 75% to 90% of them singletons. The source was unsorted PBMCs, collected 3.2 years before starting antiretroviral therapy. This clonotype was obtained from a man aged 50 or older with HIV.

The CDR3 region has the DNA TGCAGCGTTGATAAGATACCGTATGGCGAGCAGTACTTC. It codes for CSVDKIPYGEQYF. This chain uses TRBV29-1 with TRBJ2-7; D remains ambiguous. CDR1 and CDR2 from the germline V gene are SQVTM and ANQGSEA. V was cut by 3 bases and J by 6 bases, with 15 bases left in between. The length of the CDR3 is 13 residues.